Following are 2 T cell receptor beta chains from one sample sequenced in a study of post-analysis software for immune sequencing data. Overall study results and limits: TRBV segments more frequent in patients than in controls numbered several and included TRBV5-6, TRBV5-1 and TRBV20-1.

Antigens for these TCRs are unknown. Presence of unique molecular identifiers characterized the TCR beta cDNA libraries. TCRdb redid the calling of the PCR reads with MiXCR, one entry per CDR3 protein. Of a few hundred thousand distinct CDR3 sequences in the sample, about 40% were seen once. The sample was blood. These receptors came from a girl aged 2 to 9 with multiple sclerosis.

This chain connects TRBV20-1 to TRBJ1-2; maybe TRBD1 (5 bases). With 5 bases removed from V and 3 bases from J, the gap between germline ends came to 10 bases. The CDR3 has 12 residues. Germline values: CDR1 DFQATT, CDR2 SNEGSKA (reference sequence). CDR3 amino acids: CSAGHPYYGYTF. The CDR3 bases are TGCAGTGCTGGACACCCGTACTATGGCTACACCTTC.

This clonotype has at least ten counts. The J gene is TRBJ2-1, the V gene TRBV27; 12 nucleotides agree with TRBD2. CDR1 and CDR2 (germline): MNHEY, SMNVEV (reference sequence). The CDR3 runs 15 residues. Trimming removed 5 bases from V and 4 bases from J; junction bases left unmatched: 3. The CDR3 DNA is TGTGCCAGCAGTATCGGACTAGCGGGGTACAATGAGCAGTTCTTC. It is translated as CASSIGLAGYNEQFF.